This TCR beta chain emerged from a study of identifying expanded T cells in peripheral blood. Whole-study results and caveats: Two-week clone count variance significantly increased as total template count grew.

Here immunoSEQ multiplex PCR was the method, and the copy in TCRdb shows in-frame clones only, minus some. The table lists over 90,000 clones, around 89% of them singletons, with 13% to 15% in the top ten. No infections or other immune events were documented during collection. As concerns this clone: Its matching antigen is unknown. One end of the junction does not line up with germline, which may come from a read error.

This CDR3 is built from 13 residues. The germline gives CDR1 SGHTA, CDR2 FQGNSA. The source of this sequence is a person between 18 and 69 years old in good health. The sample was blood. J is TRBJ1-3 and V is TRBV7-2, with 7 bases lining up with TRBD1. CDR3 protein: CASSSYLGQEPLF. The CDR3 coding sequence is TGTGCCAGCAGCTCCTACCTTGGACAGGAACCACTTTTT.